This T cell receptor (beta chain) was profiled in a study of blood T cell repertoires in COVID-19. At the level of the study: Material from acute and convalescent COVID-19 was sourced from the United States, Italy and Spain.

Produced via immunoSEQ multiplex PCR; TCRdb's table is partial and in-frame only. The table has about 480,000 clones, 88% seen once. Participant age was roughly 18 to 100 years, and participants resided in fewer than 25 US areas. Grouping used clinical history reported by participants in a survey and questionnaire. Cohort 3 recovery required two negative PCRs, clearance, or symptom resolution. The source of this sequence is a woman aged 40 to 55 who had recovered from COVID-19. What was sequenced was PBMCs or T cells enriched from blood (not recorded which).

For the CDR3, the DNA is TGTGCCAGCAGCCAGGGGGTCAACACTGAAGCTTTCTTT. This translates into CASSQGVNTEAFF. The chain has TRBV7-2 and TRBJ1-1; 7 bases align to TRBD1. CDR3 length: 13 amino acids. CDR1 and CDR2 (germline): SGHTA, FQGNSA. V gave up 5 bases and J gave up 2 bases; unmatched junction bases: 2.